This T cell receptor (beta chain) derives from a study of PD-1 blockade in mismatch repair-deficient tumors. Overall study: Patients had approximately 12 mismatch repair-deficient cancer types, all previously treated and progressing.

PCR or immunohistochemistry showed mismatch repair deficiency in every enrolled patient. TCRs were sequenced from a few patients responding to pembrolizumab. Study-wide results and limits: Rapid post-treatment expansion, then contraction, generally preceding radiologic response, marked tumor-resident clones.

A note on this clone: What it recognizes is unknown.

Germline V gene lookup returns CDR1 SNHLY and CDR2 FYNNEI. CDR3 length equals 16 residues. TCRdb's copy holds only in-frame clones and misses some; the assay was immunoSEQ multiplex PCR. The profile covers 38,000 or so clones, with roughly 85% appearing a single time and around 3.9% taken by the ten largest. The chain is built from TRBV2 and TRBJ2-5; 9 bases align to TRBD1. The J call is uncertain, as TRBJ2-7 better fits the DNA end. Source: peripheral blood, taken about 81 weeks after starting pembrolizumab. The TCR comes from an adult with mismatch repair-deficient cancer. The CDR3 coding sequence is TGTGCCAGCAGTGTGGGCCCGGGACAGGGATCCTACGAGCAGTACTTC. This codes for CASSVGPGQGSYEQYF.